This TCR beta chain was recovered during a study of cytomegalovirus exposure and HLA in healthy donors. PCR used 60 Vbeta primers and 13 Jbeta primers. The protocol was immunoSEQ multiplex PCR, while the TCRdb copy is restricted to in-frame clones and leaves out a portion. This sample has 150,000 to 200,000 clones, with approximately 78% found just once. CDR3 length: 15 amino acids. The V end was cut by 0 bases, the J end by 3 bases, with 12 bases between. The germline V gene has CDR1 KGHSH and CDR2 LQKENI. The origin of this receptor is a woman aged 18-35 years in good health and CMV-seronegative. The genes are TRBV18 and TRBJ2-7, with unresolved D. The source material was PBMCs. The DNA of the CDR3 is TGTGCCAGCTCACCACCGGTTCCCAGGTACTACGAGCAGTACTTC. Residues: CASSPPVPRYYEQYF.